Below, 2 T cell receptor beta chains from the same sample are listed, as sequenced in a study of tumor and adjacent non-tumor tissue in lung cancer. The library came from three nested PCR rounds adapted from ARM-PCR protocols. MiXCR, run by TCRdb on the multiplex PCR reads, gives a single entry per CDR3 protein. The table has 48,000 or so distinct CDR3 sequences, about two thirds seen once. RNA was extracted from bulk tissue without any cell sorting. Distant lung tissue was collected more than 3 cm away from the tumor edge. Sequencing input: distant non-tumor lung tissue. These receptors all stem from a woman aged 70-85 years with non-small cell lung cancer.

Remarks on this clonotype: One end of the junction is discordant with germline, which a read error may explain. This chain uses TRBV6-6 with TRBJ2-1; the match to TRBD2 covers 12 bases. Germline V CDR1 and CDR2: MNHNY, SVGAGI (reference sequence). The CDR3 runs to 17 residues. The CDR3 loop is CACSSASGRESYNEQLF. The CDR3 DNA reads as TGTGCCTGCAGTTCGGCTAGCGGGAGGGAGTCCTACAATGAGCAGTTATTC.

V usage is TRBV10-3 and J usage is TRBJ1-2; 9 positions agree with TRBD1. CDR1 ENHRY and CDR2 SYGVKD come from the germline V gene. V shed 6 bases, J shed 1 base, and the junction held 6 bases outside the gene matches. This CDR3 has 15 residues. The CDR3 region has the DNA TGTGCCATCAGCGCCGGGACAGGGAATAACTATGGCTACACCTTC. This gives the protein CAISAGTGNNYGYTF.